Sequencing of this TCR beta chain was carried out in a study of blood T cell repertoires in COVID-19. The overall study: Specimens from acute and convalescent COVID-19 originated in the United States, Italy and Spain.

Generated by immunoSEQ multiplex PCR, the TCRdb table keeps only in-frame clones and is missing some. This table holds 65,000 to 75,000 clones, roughly nine tenths found once. The CDR3 consists of 18 residues. Germline V gene lookup returns CDR1 ENHRY and CDR2 SYGVKD. V gave up 0 bases and J gave up 0 bases, with 15 bases separating them. This clone was seen more than once but under ten times. This rearrangement joins TRBV10-3 to TRBJ1-5, with D perhaps TRBD1 (6 bases). This clonotype was obtained from a woman aged 45-65 years with active COVID-19. Material for sequencing was peripheral blood. The DNA for the CDR3 is TGTGCCATCAGTGAGTCGTCGTTGCAGGGGCCTAGCAATCAGCCCCAGCATTTT. Protein sequence: CAISESSLQGPSNQPQHF.